This record covers a single T cell receptor beta chain. As yet, its antigen is unknown. The sample originates from a study of OX40 agonist ivuxolimab in advanced cancers. Study at large: Prior anti-PD-1, anti-PD-L1 or anti-CTLA-4 therapy did not bar entry, and more than 35% had some.

Sequencing was performed with immunoSEQ multiplex PCR; in TCRdb, only in-frame clones are kept and a portion is missing. The data hold tens of thousands of clones, with 85% to 90% observed a single time. Study-level points and caveats: Antigen specificity remained undetermined for the expanded peripheral T cells.

CDR3 length: 11 residues. Germline V CDR1 and CDR2: MNHEY, SMNVEV (reference sequence). The V end was cut by 0 bases, the J end by 12 bases, with 9 bases between. The sequencing used CD4+ or CD8+ T cells sorted from blood, collected in a trial of the OX40 agonist ivuxolimab. This chain joins TRBV27 and TRBJ2-7, with D hard to call. The TCR was taken from an adult with an advanced solid tumor such as melanoma, head and neck, liver or kidney cancer. The CDR3 loop is CASSLSARLYF. The CDR3 DNA is TGTGCCAGCAGTTTATCAGCCAGATTGTACTTC.